The next 19 T cell receptor beta chains were all read from a single sample in a study of blood T cell repertoires in COVID-19. Repertoires were generated with immunoSEQ multiplex PCR, while TCRdb's copy carries only in-frame clones and drops some. The sample lists roughly 140,000 clones, about 86% seen once, with 3.5% to 5.5% in the top ten. Sequencing used peripheral blood. The origin of the receptors is a woman between 35 and 50 years old with acute or convalescent COVID-19.

This sequence joins TRBV5-1 and TRBJ2-3, with D hard to call. Germline values: CDR1 SGHRS, CDR2 YFSETQ. Trimming left V 0 bases short and J 3 bases short, with 8 bases between. This CDR3 is 14 amino acids long. CDR3 in DNA: TGCGCCAGCAGCTTGGAGCCGTTTACAGATACGCAGTATTTT. It encodes CASSLEPFTDTQYF.

This clone was observed once. The CDR3 region is CASKSGTGGIEAFF. CDR3 DNA: TGCGCCAGCAAATCCGGGACAGGGGGAATAGAAGCTTTCTTT. The rearrangement joins TRBV5-1 to TRBJ1-1; 11 bases map to TRBD1. The germline gives CDR1 SGHRS, CDR2 YFSETQ. The ends lost 6 bases at V and 8 bases at J; junction bases unmatched: 9. This CDR3 is 14 amino acids long. Full variable domain (remainder filled in from reference TRBV5-1 and TRBJ1-1): KAGVTQTPRYLIKTRGQQVTLSCSPISGHRSVSWYQQTPGQGLQFLFEYFSETQRNKGNFPGRFSGRQFSNSRSEMNVSTLELGDSALYLCASKSGTGGIEAFFGQGTRLTVV.

A few counts support this clone. This sequence joins TRBV7-9 and TRBJ1-2; D not resolved. This CDR3 comprises 14 residues. V was shortened by 0 bases and J by 7 bases, with 12 bases between the two germline ends. The germline gives CDR1 SEHNR, CDR2 FQNEAQ (reference sequence). The CDR3 DNA reads TGTGCCAGCAGCTTAGCAGAGGGAAGCGTTGGCTACACCTTC. Protein sequence: CASSLAEGSVGYTF. The full variable domain, in which reference TRBV7-9 and TRBJ1-2 provide the parts outside the CDR3, is DTGVSQNPRHKITKRGQNVTFRCDPISEHNRLYWYRQTLGQGPEFLTYFQNEAQLEKSRLLSDRFSAERPKGSFSTLEIQRTEQGDSAMYLCASSLAEGSVGYTFGSGTRLTVV.

The rearrangement uses TRBV9 and TRBJ2-7, with a possible D match to TRBD1 (6 bases). V was cut by 2 bases and J by 6 bases, with 15 bases left in between. The CDR3 extends over 14 amino acids. CDR1 is SGDLS and CDR2 is YYNGEE in the germline V gene. The CDR3 spells CASSVYTGFGEQYF. The DNA for the CDR3 is TGTGCCAGCAGCGTCTACACAGGGTTCGGCGAGCAGTACTTC.

The V gene is TRBV2, the J gene TRBJ2-7; 7 nucleotides agree with TRBD1. The CDR3 length is 13 residues. The germline V gene has CDR1 SNHLY and CDR2 FYNNEI. Unmatched junction bases numbered 5, after V lost 6 bases and J lost 3 bases. Here the CDR3 DNA reads TGTGCCAGCAGGTGGGACAGCTTCTACGAGCAGTACTTC. As protein: CASRWDSFYEQYF.

V and J are TRBV11-2 and TRBJ1-6; maybe TRBD1 (6 bases). V lost 0 bases to trimming and J lost 6 bases, with 12 bases between them. Germline CDR1 is SGHAT and CDR2 is FQNNGV. CDR3 length: 16 residues. The CDR3 loop is CASSLDRGGSNSPLHF. CDR3 in DNA: TGTGCCAGCAGCTTAGATCGGGGGGGCAGTAATTCACCCCTCCACTTT.

The chain is built from TRBV29-1 and TRBJ2-4, with 7 bases matching TRBD1. CDR1 and CDR2 from the germline V gene are SQVTM and ANQGSEA. With 2 bases clipped from V and 5 bases from J, the junction kept 12 bases outside the gene matches. This CDR3 has 16 residues. CDR3: CSVERGGSSPQNIQYF. The CDR3 region has the DNA TGCAGCGTTGAAAGAGGGGGCAGCTCCCCCCAAAACATTCAGTACTTC.

The rearrangement links TRBV19 to TRBJ1-3; D is perhaps TRBD1 (5 bases). The CDR3 consists of 15 residues. Germline CDR1 LNHDA, CDR2 SQIVND (reference sequence). V shed 7 bases and J shed 2 bases, with 15 bases lying between them. In DNA, the CDR3 is TGTGCCAGTACCCCCCGGGGGTTAACTGGAAACACCATATATTTT. Protein product: CASTPRGLTGNTIYF.

The chain has TRBV4-2 and TRBJ2-1, with D perhaps matching TRBD2 (6 bases). CDR1 is LGHNA and CDR2 is YNFKEQ in the germline V gene. The V and J ends lost 4 bases and 9 bases respectively, with 13 bases between them. The CDR3 is 13 residues long. The CDR3 loop reads CASSLQGGVEQFF. CDR3 nucleotides: TGTGCCAGCAGCCTCCAGGGAGGAGTTGAGCAGTTCTTC.

The chain is built from TRBV6-5 and TRBJ2-7; TRBD2 matches 12 bases. The CDR3 is 14 amino acids. V lost 10 bases, J lost 0 bases, and 4 bases stayed unmatched. CDR1 and CDR2 from the germline V gene are MNHEY and SVGAGI. CDR3 sequence (DNA): TGTGCCACCCGACTAGCGGGAGTCTCCTACGAGCAGTACTTC. Translated, it gives CATRLAGVSYEQYF.

The chain uses TRBV4-3 and TRBJ1-1, with TRBD1 matching 9 bases. The CDR3 totals 17 residues. Germline CDR1 LGHNA, CDR2 YSLEER. Germline trimming cut 0 bases from V and 3 bases from J; bases unmatched to any gene: 8. CDR3 DNA: TGCGCCAGCAGCCAAGATCCAGGGACAGGGAAGTACACTGAAGCTTTCTTT. Translating it yields CASSQDPGTGKYTEAFF.

This clone was counted a single time. CDR3 nucleotide sequence: TGTGCCAGCAGCTTGAGGGGTTGGGAGACCCAGTACTTC. Amino acid sequence: CASSLRGWETQYF. V and J are TRBV5-8 and TRBJ2-5; TRBD1 is a possible D gene (5 bases). The CDR3 sequence is 13 residues long. The germline gives CDR1 SGHTS, CDR2 YDEGEE. The V end lost 1 base, the J end lost 5 bases, and 9 bases lay between the germline ends.

The rearrangement joins TRBV9 to TRBJ1-5; possibly TRBD1 for D (6 bases). Germline V gene lookup returns CDR1 SGDLS and CDR2 YYNGEE. The CDR3 covers 15 residues. The V gene lost 4 bases and the J gene lost 5 bases, with 16 bases spanning the gap. CDR3 sequence: CASSPGGQGDQPQHF. Written as DNA, the CDR3 is TGTGCCAGCAGCCCGGGGGGGCAGGGCGATCAGCCCCAGCATTTT.

The chain carries TRBV7-3 and TRBJ1-1; maybe TRBD1 (6 bases). From germline, CDR1 is SGHTA and CDR2 FQGTGA. This CDR3 has 15 amino acids. Trimming removed 1 base from V and 6 bases from J, with 15 bases in between. The CDR3 loop is CASSLSPTGMAEAFF. In nucleotides, the CDR3 is TGTGCCAGCAGCTTAAGTCCGACAGGAATGGCTGAAGCTTTCTTT.

The rearrangement links TRBV28 to TRBJ2-1, with a possible D match to TRBD2 (6 bases). The length of the CDR3 is 15 residues. With 5 bases removed from V and 3 bases from J, the gap between germline ends came to 14 bases. Germline lookup yields CDR1 MDHEN and CDR2 SYDVKM. Written as DNA, the CDR3 is TGTGCCAGCAGTACTTCCGGGACTTACTACAATGAGCAGTTCTTC. Its protein product is CASSTSGTYYNEQFF.

This clone was seen a single time. V gene TRBV12-5 combines with J gene TRBJ1-6, with D maybe TRBD1 (5 bases). V lost 0 bases to trimming and J lost 4 bases, with 7 bases between them. Germline V gives CDR1 LGHNT, CDR2 FRNRAP. The CDR3 is made up of 15 amino acids. The CDR3 nucleotides read TGTGCTAGTGGTTTGGTCCAGGGTTATAATTCACCCCTCCACTTT. Residues: CASGLVQGYNSPLHF.

The rearrangement links TRBV13 to TRBJ2-3; 8 bases line up with TRBD2. This CDR3 spans 16 amino acids. Germline CDR1 PRHDT, CDR2 FYEKMQ (reference sequence). After removal of 0 bases from V and 1 base from J, the junction contained 3 bases not matched to a gene. CDR3 coding DNA: TGTGCCAGCAGCTTAGGTAGGCGGGGGGGCACAGATACGCAGTATTTT. This encodes CASSLGRRGGTDTQYF.

This chain's CDR3 is CASSLGTALNTEAFF. CDR3 nucleotides: TGTGCCAGCTCACTTGGGACAGCCCTGAACACTGAAGCTTTCTTT. V and J are TRBV18 and TRBJ1-1; 7 nucleotides align to TRBD1. Germline V gene data show CDR1 as KGHSH and CDR2 as LQKENI. The J segment lost 0 bases and the V segment lost 4 bases, leaving 5 bases of the junction unmatched. This CDR3 has 15 amino acids.

V and J are TRBV5-1 and TRBJ1-2; 7 bases fit TRBD1. CDR3 length: 16 residues. J lost 0 bases, V lost 4 bases, and 9 bases had no gene match. Germline V CDR1 and CDR2: SGHRS, YFSETQ. CDR3 DNA sequence: TGCGCCAGCAGCCTTAGAGGGGACAGCGCTAACTATGGCTACACCTTC. It yields the protein CASSLRGDSANYGYTF.